This TCR beta chain appears in the sequencing data of a study of blood T cell repertoires in COVID-19. Whole-study context: Specimens from acute and convalescent COVID-19 originated in the United States, Italy and Spain. Sources were T cells, B-cell-depleted T cells, or PBMCs; the material itself was cDNA or gDNA.

Original handling: Reference gene primer amplification in the assay estimated nucleated cell counts. Only in-frame clones appear in the TCRdb table, and some are missing; sequencing was by immunoSEQ multiplex PCR. The DNA gave D and trimming, while V, J and clone size come from that table. The data hold 250,000 to 400,000 clones, with about nine tenths observed a single time. The CDR3 sequence is 15 residues long. Germline CDR1 is LNHDA and CDR2 is SQIVND (reference sequence). Germline trimming cut 6 bases from V and 7 bases from J; bases unmatched to any gene: 11. This receptor was taken from a man aged 45-60 years with active or convalescent COVID-19. The gene calls are TRBV19 and TRBJ1-4; 7 bases are a match to TRBD1. The sequencing sample was made of peripheral blood. This CDR3 reads CASRRTQGRGEKLFF. For the CDR3, the DNA is TGTGCCAGTAGACGAACACAGGGGCGAGGTGAAAAACTGTTTTTT.